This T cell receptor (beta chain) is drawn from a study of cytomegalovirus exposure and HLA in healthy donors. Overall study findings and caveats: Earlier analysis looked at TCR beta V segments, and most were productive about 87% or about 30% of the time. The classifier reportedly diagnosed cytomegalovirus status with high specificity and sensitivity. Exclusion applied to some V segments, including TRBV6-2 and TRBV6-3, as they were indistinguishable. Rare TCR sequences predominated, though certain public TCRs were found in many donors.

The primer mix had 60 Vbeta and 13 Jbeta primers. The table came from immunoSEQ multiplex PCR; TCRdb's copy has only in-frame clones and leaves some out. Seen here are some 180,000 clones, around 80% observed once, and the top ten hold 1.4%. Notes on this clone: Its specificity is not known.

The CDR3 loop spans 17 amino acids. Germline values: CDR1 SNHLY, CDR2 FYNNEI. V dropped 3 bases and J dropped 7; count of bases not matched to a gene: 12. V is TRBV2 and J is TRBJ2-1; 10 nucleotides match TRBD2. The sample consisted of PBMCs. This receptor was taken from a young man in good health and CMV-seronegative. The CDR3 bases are TGTGCCAGCAGTGATCGGGGACTAGCGCTTCTGGGGAATGAGCAGTTCTTC. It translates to CASSDRGLALLGNEQFF.